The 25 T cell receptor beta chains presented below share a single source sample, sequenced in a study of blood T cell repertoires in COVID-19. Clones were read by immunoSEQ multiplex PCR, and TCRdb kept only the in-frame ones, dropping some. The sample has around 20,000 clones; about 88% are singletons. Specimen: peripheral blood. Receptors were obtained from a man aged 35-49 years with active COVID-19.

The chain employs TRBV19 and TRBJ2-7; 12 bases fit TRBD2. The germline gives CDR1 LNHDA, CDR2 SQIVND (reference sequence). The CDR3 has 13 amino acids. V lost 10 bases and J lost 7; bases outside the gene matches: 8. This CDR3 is CATGLAGSGEQYF. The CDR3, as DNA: TGTGCCACAGGACTAGCGGGATCGGGGGAGCAGTACTTC. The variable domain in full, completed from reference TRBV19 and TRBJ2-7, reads DGGITQSPKYLFRKEGQNVTLSCEQNLNHDAMYWYRQDPGQGLRLIYYSQIVNDFQKGDIAEGYSVSREKKESFPLTVTSAQKNPTAFYLCATGLAGSGEQYFGPGTRLTVT.

CDR3 DNA: TGTGCCAGCAGCCCCGGGACTAGCGGGAGGGCCGGAGAGACCCAGTACTTC. The encoded protein is CASSPGTSGRAGETQYF. The J gene is TRBJ2-5, the V gene TRBV7-6; 16 nucleotides agree with TRBD2. The germline gives CDR1 SGHVS, CDR2 FNYEAQ. CDR3 length equals 17 residues. The V and J ends lost 5 bases and 4 bases, in that order; junction bases with no gene match: 7. Variable domain in full (rest from reference TRBV7-6 and TRBJ2-5): GAGVSQSPRYKVTKRGQDVALRCDPISGHVSLYWYRQALGQGPEFLTYFNYEAQQDKSGLPNDRFSAERPEGSISTLTIQRTEQRDSAMYRCASSPGTSGRAGETQYFGPGTRLLVL.

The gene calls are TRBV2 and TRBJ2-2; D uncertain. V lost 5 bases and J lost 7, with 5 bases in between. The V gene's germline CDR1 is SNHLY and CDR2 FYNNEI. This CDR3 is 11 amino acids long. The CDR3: CASSYNGELFF. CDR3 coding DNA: TGTGCCAGCAGTTATAACGGGGAGCTGTTTTTT.

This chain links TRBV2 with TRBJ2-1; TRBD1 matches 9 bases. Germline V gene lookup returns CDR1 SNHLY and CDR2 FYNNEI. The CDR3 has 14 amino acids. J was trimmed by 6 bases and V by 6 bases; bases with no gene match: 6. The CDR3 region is CASRGTGSGNEQFF. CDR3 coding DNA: TGTGCCAGCAGGGGGACAGGGTCGGGCAATGAGCAGTTCTTC.

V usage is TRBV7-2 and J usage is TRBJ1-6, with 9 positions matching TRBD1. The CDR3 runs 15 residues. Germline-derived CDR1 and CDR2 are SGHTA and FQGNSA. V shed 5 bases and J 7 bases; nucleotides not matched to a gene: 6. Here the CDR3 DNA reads TGTGCCAGCAGCCAACAGGGGGCGCCGAATTCACCCCTCCACTTT. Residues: CASSQQGAPNSPLHF.

The CDR3 nucleotides read TGCAGCGGCCGGGACAGGGAAGCTTTCTTT. It translates to CSGRDREAFF. The J gene is TRBJ1-1, the V gene TRBV29-1; 8 nucleotides align to TRBD1. V lost 7 bases to trimming and J lost 8 bases; unmatched junction nucleotides: 3. The germline V gene has CDR1 SQVTM and CDR2 ANQGSEA. The CDR3 runs 10 residues.

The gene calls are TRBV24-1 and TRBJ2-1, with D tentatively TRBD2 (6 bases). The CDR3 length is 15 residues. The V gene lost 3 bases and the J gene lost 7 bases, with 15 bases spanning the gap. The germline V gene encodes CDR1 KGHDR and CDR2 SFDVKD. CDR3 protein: CATSDVADPKNEQFF. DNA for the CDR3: TGTGCCACCAGTGATGTAGCGGACCCTAAAAATGAGCAGTTCTTC.

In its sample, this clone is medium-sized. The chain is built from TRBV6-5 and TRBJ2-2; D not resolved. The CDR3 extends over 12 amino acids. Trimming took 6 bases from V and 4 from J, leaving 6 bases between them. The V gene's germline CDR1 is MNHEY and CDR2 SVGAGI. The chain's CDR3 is CASRRLTGELFF. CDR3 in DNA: TGTGCCAGCAGAAGACTCACCGGGGAGCTGTTTTTT.

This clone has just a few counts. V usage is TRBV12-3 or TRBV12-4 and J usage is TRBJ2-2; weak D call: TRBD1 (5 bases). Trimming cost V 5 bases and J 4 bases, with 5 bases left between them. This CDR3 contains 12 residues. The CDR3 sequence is CASSQGTGELFF. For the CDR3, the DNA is TGTGCCAGCAGTCAGGGCACCGGGGAGCTGTTTTTT.

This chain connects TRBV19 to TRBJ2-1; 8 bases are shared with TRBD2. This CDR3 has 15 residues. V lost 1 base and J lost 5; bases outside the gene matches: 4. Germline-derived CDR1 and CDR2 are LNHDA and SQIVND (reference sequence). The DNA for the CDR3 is TGTGCCAGTAGTATAGCCGGGGGGGGGAACAATGAGCAGTTCTTC. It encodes CASSIAGGGNNEQFF.

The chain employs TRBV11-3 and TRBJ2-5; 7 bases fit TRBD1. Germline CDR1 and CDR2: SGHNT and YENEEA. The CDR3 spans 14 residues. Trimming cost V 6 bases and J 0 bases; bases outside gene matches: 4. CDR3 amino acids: CASRRQGDQETQYF. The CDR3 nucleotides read TGTGCCAGCAGAAGACAGGGCGACCAAGAGACCCAGTACTTC.

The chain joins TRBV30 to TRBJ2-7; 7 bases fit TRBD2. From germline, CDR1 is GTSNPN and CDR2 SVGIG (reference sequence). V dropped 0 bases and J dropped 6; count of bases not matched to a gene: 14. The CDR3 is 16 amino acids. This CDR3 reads CAWSVRAAGADREQYF. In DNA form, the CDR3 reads TGTGCCTGGAGTGTACGTGCCGCGGGAGCGGATCGCGAGCAGTACTTC.

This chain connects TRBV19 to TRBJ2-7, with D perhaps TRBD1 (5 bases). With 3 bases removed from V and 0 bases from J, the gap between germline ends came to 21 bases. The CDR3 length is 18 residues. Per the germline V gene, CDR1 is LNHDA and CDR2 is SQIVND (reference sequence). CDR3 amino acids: CASSIGGIGAVLSYEQYF. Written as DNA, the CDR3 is TGTGCCAGTAGTATCGGTGGGATAGGGGCCGTTCTCTCCTACGAGCAGTACTTC.

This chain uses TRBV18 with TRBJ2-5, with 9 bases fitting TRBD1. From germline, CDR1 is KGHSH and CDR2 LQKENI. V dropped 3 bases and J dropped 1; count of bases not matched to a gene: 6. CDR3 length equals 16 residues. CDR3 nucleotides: TGTGCCAGCTCACCCGGGACAGGGTCGTTCCAAGAGACCCAGTACTTC. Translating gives CASSPGTGSFQETQYF.

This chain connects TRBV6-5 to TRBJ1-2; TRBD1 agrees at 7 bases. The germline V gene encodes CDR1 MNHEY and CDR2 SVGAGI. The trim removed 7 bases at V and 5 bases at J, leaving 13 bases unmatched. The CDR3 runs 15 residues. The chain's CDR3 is CASIWSPGQIYGYTF. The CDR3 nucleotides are TGTGCCAGCATCTGGTCCCCGGGACAGATATATGGCTACACCTTC.

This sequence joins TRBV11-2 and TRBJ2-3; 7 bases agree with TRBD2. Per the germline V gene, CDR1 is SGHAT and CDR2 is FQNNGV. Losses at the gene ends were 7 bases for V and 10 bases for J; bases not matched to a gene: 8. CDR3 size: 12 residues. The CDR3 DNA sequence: TGTGCCAGCAACGACCGGGGGAGGGCGCAGTATTTT. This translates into CASNDRGRAQYF.

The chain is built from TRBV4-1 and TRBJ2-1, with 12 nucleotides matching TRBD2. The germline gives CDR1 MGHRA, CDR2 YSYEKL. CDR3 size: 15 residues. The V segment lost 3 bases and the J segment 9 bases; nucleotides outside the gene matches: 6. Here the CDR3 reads CASSHPTSGRGEQFF. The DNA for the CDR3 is TGCGCCAGCAGCCACCCGACTAGCGGGAGAGGTGAGCAGTTCTTC.

The CDR3 here is CASSQGTGLRYGYTF. The CDR3 DNA sequence: TGCGCCAGCAGCCAAGGCACAGGGCTTCGCTATGGCTACACCTTC. The J gene is TRBJ1-2, the V gene TRBV4-3, with D possibly matching TRBD1 (6 bases). CDR1 and CDR2 from the germline V gene are LGHNA and YSLEER. V lost 1 base to trimming and J lost 4 bases, with 13 bases between them. The CDR3 contains 15 residues.

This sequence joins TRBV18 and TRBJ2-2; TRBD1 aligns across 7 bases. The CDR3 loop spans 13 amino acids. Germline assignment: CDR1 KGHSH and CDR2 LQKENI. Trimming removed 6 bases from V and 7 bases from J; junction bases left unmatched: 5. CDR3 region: CASSETGFGELFF. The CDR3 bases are TGTGCCAGCTCCGAGACAGGGTTCGGGGAGCTGTTTTTT.

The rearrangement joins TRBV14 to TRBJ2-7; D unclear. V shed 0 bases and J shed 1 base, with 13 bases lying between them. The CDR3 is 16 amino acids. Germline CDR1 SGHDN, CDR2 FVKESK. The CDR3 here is CASSQETLDFSYEQYF. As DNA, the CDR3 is TGTGCCAGCAGCCAAGAGACGTTAGACTTTTCCTACGAGCAGTACTTC.

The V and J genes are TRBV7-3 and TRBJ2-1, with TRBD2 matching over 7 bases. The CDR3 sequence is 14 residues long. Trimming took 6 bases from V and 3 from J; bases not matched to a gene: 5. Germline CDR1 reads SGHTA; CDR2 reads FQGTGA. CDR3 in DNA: TGTGCCAGCAGGGCTAGCGGCAGCTACAATGAGCAGTTCTTC. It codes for CASRASGSYNEQFF.

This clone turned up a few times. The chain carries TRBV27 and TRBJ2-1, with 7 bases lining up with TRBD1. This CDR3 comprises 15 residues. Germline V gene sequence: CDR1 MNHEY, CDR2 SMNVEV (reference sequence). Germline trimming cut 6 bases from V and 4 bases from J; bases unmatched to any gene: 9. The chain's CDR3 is CASRLDPGGYNEQFF. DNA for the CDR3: TGTGCCAGCAGACTGGACCCAGGGGGTTACAATGAGCAGTTCTTC.

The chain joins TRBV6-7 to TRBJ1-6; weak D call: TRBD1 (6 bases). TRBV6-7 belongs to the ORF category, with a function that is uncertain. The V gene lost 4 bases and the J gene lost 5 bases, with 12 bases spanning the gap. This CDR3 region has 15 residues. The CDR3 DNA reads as TGTGCCAGCAGTTGCAGGACAGAGGATAATTCACCCCTCCACTTT. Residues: CASSCRTEDNSPLHF.

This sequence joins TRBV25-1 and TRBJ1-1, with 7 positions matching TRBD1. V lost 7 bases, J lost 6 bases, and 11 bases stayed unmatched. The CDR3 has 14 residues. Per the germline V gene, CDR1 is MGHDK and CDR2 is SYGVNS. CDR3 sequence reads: CASTRGGTVAEAFF. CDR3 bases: TGTGCCAGCACTAGGGGTGGGACAGTCGCTGAAGCTTTCTTT.

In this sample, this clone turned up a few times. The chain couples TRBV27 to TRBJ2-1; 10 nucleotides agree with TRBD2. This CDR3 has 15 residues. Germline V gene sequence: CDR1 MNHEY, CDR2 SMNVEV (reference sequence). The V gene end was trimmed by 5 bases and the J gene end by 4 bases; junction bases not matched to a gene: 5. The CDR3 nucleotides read TGTGCCAGCAGTCCCCCTAGCGGGGGTTACAATGAGCAGTTCTTC. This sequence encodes CASSPPSGGYNEQFF.